This T cell receptor beta chain was captured in a study of T cell repertoires in cytomegalovirus infection. As for the study in general: A matching HLA type, together with CMV infection, was signaled by public TCR beta signatures. General study findings and limits: CMV-specific TCR beta clonotypes restricted by HLA-C were the ones dominating the ex vivo response. CMV carriers with the relevant HLA were identified by cumulative public TCR beta family frequency.

TCRdb independently ran MiXCR on the reads; one entry per CDR3 protein. Of about 180,000 distinct CDR3 sequences listed, roughly a fifth are singletons. As regards this clonotype: Its specificity is not known.

The V and J ends lost 1 base and 4 bases, in that order; junction bases with no gene match: 8. Germline CDR1 and CDR2: SGHTA and FQGNSA. There are 16 residues in the CDR3. The sample in question was CD8+ T cells from cultured PBMCs, obtained from culture after CMV antigen stimulation. This TCR was sampled from a human donor in good health (CMV status not recorded). Some clones in this sample may be carry-over from other donors' samples. V and J are TRBV7-2 and TRBJ1-2; 8 nucleotides match TRBD1. CDR3 nucleotide sequence: TGTGCCAGCAGCTTAGAGCGCAGGGGGCAGTCCTATGGCTACACCTTC. It yields the protein CASSLERRGQSYGYTF. Drawing the rest from reference TRBV7-2 and TRBJ1-2, the complete variable domain is GAGVSQSPSNKVTEKGKDVELRCDPISGHTALYWYRQSLGQGLEFLIYFQGNSAPDKSGLPSDRFSAERTGGSVSTLTIQRTQQEDSAVYLCASSLERRGQSYGYTFGSGTRLTVV.